These 3 T cell receptor beta chains were all obtained from the same sample, sequenced in a study of cytomegalovirus exposure and HLA in healthy donors. PCR employed 60 Vbeta and 13 Jbeta primers. Libraries were prepared by immunoSEQ multiplex PCR; TCRdb keeps only in-frame clonotypes and omits some of them. This table holds approximately 220,000 clones, around 75% found once. Specimen: PBMCs. These receptor sequences come from a woman in her 30s in good health and CMV-seronegative.

V is TRBV6-1 and J is TRBJ1-2; a possible D gene is TRBD1 (5 bases). The CDR3 length is 14 residues. V dropped 5 bases and J dropped 4 bases, with 14 bases sitting between them. CDR1 and CDR2 from the germline V gene are MNHNS and SASEGT. The CDR3 here is CASSQRGGTYGYTF. The CDR3 DNA reads TGTGCCAGCAGTCAACGGGGGGGGACCTATGGCTACACCTTC.

This clone was seen only a few times. This sequence joins TRBV6-6 and TRBJ2-5, with 10 bases that match TRBD1. Germline CDR1 and CDR2: MNHNY and SVGAGI (reference sequence). The CDR3 spans 13 residues. J lost 2 bases, V lost 6 bases, and 0 bases had no gene match. The CDR3 nucleotides read TGTGCCAGCAGGGACAGGGGGCAAGAGACCCAGTACTTC. It codes for CASRDRGQETQYF.

The chain couples TRBV10-3 to TRBJ2-7; D possibly corresponds to TRBD2 (6 bases). CDR1 and CDR2 from the germline V gene are ENHRY and SYGVKD. The CDR3 is 15 amino acids. V lost 2 bases and J lost 4, with 15 bases in between. CDR3 protein: CAISEVLGREYEQYF. CDR3 sequence (DNA): TGTGCCATCAGTGAGGTTTTAGGACGGGAGTACGAGCAGTACTTC.